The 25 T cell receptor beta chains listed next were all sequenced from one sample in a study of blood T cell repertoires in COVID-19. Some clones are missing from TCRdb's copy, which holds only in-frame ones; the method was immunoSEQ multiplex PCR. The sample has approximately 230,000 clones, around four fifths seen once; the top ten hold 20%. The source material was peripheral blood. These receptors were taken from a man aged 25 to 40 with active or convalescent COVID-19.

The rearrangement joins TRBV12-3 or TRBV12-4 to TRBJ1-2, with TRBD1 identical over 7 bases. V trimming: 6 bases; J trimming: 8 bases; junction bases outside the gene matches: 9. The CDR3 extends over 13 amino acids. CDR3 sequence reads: CASSRDRVDGYTF. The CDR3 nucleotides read TGTGCCAGCAGCAGAGACAGGGTGGACGGCTACACCTTC.

CDR3 sequence: CASSQRAGGVQETQYF. In DNA form, the CDR3 reads TGTGCCAGCAGCCAGAGGGCGGGAGGGGTCCAAGAGACCCAGTACTTC. The gene calls are TRBV3-1 (or the pseudogene TRBV3-2) and TRBJ2-5, with 9 nucleotides matching TRBD2. The CDR3 sequence is 16 residues long. V shed 3 bases and J 1 base; nucleotides not matched to a gene: 6. Looked up from germline, CDR1 is LGHDT and CDR2 is YNNKEL (reference sequence).

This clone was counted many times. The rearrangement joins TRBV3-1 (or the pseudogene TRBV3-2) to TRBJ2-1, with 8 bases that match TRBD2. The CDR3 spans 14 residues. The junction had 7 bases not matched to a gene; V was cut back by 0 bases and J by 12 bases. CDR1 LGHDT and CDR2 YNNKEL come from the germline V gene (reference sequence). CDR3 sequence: CASSQDTTGGRQFF. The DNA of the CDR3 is TGTGCCAGCAGCCAAGATACCACGGGGGGGCGGCAGTTCTTC.

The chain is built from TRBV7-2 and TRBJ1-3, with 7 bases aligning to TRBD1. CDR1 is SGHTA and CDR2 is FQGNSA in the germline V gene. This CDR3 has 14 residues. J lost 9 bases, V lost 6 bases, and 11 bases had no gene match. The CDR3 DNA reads TGTGCCAGCAGTCCACAGGGGCGACGAACCACCATATATTTT. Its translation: CASSPQGRRTTIYF.

As DNA, the CDR3 is TGCGCCAGCAGTCTAAGCATCCCTAGCAGGAACACCGGGGAGCTGTTTTTT. Its protein is CASSLSIPSRNTGELFF. This chain links TRBV23-1 with TRBJ2-2, with a tentative D call TRBD2 (5 bases). TRBV23-1 is flagged as an ORF with uncertain function. Trimming removed 4 bases from V and 1 base from J, with 16 bases in between. CDR3 length: 17 amino acids.

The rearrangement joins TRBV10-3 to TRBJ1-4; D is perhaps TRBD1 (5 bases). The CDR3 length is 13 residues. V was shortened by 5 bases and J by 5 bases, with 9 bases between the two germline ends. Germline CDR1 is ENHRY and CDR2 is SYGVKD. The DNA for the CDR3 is TGTGCCATCAGTCAGGGTCCCAATGAAAAACTGTTTTTT. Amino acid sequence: CAISQGPNEKLFF.

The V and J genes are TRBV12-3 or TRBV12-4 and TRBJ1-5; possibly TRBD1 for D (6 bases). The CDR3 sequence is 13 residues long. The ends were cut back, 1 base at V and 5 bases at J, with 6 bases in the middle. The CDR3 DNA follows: TGTGCCAGCAGTTTAGACAGGGATCAGCCCCAGCATTTT. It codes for CASSLDRDQPQHF.

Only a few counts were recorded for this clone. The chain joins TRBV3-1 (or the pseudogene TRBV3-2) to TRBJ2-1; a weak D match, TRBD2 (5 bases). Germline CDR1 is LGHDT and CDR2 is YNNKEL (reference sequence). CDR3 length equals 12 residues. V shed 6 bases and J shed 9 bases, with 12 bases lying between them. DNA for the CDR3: TGTGCCAGCAGGCGCGGACTGTCTGAGCAGTTCTTC. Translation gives CASRRGLSEQFF.

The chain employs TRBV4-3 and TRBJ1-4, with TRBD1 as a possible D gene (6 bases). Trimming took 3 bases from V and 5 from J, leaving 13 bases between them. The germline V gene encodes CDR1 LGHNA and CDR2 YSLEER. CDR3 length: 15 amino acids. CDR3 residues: CASSQHGTRNEKLFF. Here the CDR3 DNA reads TGCGCCAGCAGCCAGCACGGGACACGGAATGAAAAACTGTTTTTT.

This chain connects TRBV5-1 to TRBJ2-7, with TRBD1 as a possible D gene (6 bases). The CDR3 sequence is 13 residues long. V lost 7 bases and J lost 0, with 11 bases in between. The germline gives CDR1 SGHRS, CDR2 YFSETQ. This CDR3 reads CASSQGHSYEQYF. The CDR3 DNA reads TGCGCCAGCTCTCAGGGGCACTCCTACGAGCAGTACTTC. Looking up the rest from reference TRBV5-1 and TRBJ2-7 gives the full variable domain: KAGVTQTPRYLIKTRGQQVTLSCSPISGHRSVSWYQQTPGQGLQFLFEYFSETQRNKGNFPGRFSGRQFSNSRSEMNVSTLELGDSALYLCASSQGHSYEQYFGPGTRLTVT.

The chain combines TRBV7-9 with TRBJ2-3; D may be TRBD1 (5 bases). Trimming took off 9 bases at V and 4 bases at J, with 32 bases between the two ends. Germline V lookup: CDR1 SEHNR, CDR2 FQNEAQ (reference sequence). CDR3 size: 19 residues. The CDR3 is CASRGSRQGLSFRPDTQYF. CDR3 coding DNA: TGTGCCAGTAGGGGATCCAGGCAGGGCCTGTCTTTTAGGCCAGATACGCAGTATTTT.

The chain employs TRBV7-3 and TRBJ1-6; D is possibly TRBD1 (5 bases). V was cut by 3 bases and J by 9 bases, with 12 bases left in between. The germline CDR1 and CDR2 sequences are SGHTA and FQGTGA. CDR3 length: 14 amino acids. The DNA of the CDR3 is TGTGCCAGCAGCTTCGACAGAGGTTCTTCACCCCTCCACTTT. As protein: CASSFDRGSSPLHF.

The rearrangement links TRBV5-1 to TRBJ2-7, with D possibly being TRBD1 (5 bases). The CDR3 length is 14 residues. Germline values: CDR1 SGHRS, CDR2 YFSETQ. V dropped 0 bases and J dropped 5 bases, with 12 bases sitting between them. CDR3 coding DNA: TGCGCCAGCAGCTTGGGGCAGGGTGGCAACGAGCAGTACTTC. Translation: CASSLGQGGNEQYF.

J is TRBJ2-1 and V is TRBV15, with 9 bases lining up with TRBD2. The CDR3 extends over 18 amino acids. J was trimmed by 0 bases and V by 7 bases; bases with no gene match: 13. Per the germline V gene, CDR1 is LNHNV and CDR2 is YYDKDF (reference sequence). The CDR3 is CATTRLISGGLSYNEQFF. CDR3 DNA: TGTGCCACCACCCGACTTATTAGCGGGGGCCTCTCCTACAATGAGCAGTTCTTC.

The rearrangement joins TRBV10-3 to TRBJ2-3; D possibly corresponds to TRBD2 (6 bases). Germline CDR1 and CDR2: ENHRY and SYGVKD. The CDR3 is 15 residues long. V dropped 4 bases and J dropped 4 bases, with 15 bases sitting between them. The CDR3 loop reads CAISGLAPDSDTQYF. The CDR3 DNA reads TGTGCCATCAGTGGTCTAGCGCCTGACTCAGATACGCAGTATTTT.

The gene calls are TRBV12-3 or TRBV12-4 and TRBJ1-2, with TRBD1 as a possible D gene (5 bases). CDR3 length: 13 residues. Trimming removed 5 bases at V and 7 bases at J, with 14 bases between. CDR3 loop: CASSNQGIGGYTF. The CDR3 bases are TGTGCCAGCAGTAATCAGGGAATCGGTGGCTACACCTTC.

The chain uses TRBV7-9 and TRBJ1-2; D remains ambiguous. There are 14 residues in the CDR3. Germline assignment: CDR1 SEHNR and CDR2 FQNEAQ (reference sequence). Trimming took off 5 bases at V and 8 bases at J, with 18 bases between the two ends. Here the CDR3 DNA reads TGTGCCAGCAGCAGCACCAGACTTAGAGGGGGCTACACCTTC. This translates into CASSSTRLRGGYTF.

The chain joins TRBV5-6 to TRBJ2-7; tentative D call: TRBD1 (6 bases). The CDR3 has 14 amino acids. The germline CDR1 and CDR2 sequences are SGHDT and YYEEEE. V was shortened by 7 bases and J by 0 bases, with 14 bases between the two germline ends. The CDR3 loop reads CASRRGPASYEQYF. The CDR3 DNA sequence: TGTGCCAGCCGCAGGGGACCTGCCTCCTACGAGCAGTACTTC.

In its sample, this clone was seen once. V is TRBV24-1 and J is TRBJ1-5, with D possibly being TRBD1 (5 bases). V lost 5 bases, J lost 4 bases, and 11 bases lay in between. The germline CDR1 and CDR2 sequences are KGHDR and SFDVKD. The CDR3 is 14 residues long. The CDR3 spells CATSAREENQPQHF. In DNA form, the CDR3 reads TGTGCCACCAGTGCCAGGGAGGAGAATCAGCCCCAGCATTTT.

The CDR3 DNA follows: TGTGCCAGCAGCGCTCAGTGGACAGGGGCCTACGAGCAGTACTTC. This sequence encodes CASSAQWTGAYEQYF. This chain uses TRBV7-9 with TRBJ2-7; 9 bases align to TRBD1. The CDR3 length is 15 residues. Germline-derived CDR1 and CDR2 are SEHNR and FQNEAQ (reference sequence). V lost 5 bases, J lost 2 bases, and 7 bases stayed unmatched.

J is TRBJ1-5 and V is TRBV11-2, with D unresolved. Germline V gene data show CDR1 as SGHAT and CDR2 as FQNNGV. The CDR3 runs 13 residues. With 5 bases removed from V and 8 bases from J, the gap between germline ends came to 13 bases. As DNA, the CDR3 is TGTGCCAGCAGCCCCCGGGCCGGGGAGCCCCAGCATTTT. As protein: CASSPRAGEPQHF. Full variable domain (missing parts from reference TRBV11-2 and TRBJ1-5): EAGVAQSPRYKIIEKRQSVAFWCNPISGHATLYWYQQILGQGPKLLIQFQNNGVVDDSQLPKDRFSAERLKGVDSTLKIQPAKLEDSAVYLCASSPRAGEPQHFGDGTRLSIL.

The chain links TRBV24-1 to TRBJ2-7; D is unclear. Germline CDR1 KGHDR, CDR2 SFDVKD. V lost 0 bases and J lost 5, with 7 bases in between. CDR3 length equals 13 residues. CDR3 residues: CATSDLRSDEQYF. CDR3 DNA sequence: TGTGCCACCAGTGATTTGCGCAGCGACGAGCAGTACTTC.

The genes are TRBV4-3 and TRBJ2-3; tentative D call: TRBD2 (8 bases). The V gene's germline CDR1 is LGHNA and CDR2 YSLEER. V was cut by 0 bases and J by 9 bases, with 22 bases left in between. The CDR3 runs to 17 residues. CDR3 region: CASSQEIPGGGGQTQYF. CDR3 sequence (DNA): TGCGCCAGCAGCCAAGAAATCCCGGGAGGGGGCGGTCAGACGCAGTATTTT.

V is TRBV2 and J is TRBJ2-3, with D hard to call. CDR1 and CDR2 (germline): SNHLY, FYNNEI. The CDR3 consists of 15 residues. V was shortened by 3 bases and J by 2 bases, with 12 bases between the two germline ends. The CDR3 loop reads CASSDSEPLTDTQYF. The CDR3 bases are TGTGCCAGCAGTGACAGCGAACCACTCACAGATACGCAGTATTTT. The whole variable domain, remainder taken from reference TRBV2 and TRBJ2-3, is EPEVTQTPSHQVTQMGQEVILRCVPISNHLYFYWYRQILGQKVEFLVSFYNNEISEKSEIFDDQFSVERPDGSNFTLKIRSTKLEDSAMYFCASSDSEPLTDTQYFGPGTRLTVL.

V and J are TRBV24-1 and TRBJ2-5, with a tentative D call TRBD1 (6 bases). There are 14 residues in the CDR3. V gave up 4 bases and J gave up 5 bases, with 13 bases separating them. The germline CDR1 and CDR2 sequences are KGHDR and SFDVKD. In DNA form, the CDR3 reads TGTGCCACCAGTGACCCGAAGGGGGTGGAGACCCAGTACTTC. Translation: CATSDPKGVETQYF.